This T cell receptor beta chain was captured by sequencing in a study of blood T cell repertoires in COVID-19. Study summary: Acute and convalescent COVID-19 specimens originated in the United States, Italy and Spain. T cells, B-cell-depleted T cells, or PBMCs provided the cDNA or gDNA that served as material.

Original handling: Amplified reference gene primers provided the basis for estimating nucleated cell counts. Here immunoSEQ multiplex PCR was the method, and the copy in TCRdb shows in-frame clones only, minus some. The V and J calls and clone size were taken over from that table, and D and trimming were inferred from the DNA. Among a few hundred thousand clones listed, more than 80% were seen once. This CDR3 is built from 16 residues. The junction had 7 bases not matched to a gene; V was cut back by 3 bases and J by 2 bases. CDR1 and CDR2 (germline): LNHDA, SQIVND (reference sequence). The genes are TRBV19 and TRBJ2-5; TRBD2 agrees at 9 bases. This TCR derives from a man aged 30 to 45 who had recovered from COVID-19. Specimen: peripheral blood. DNA of the CDR3: TGTGCCAGTAGTATCCCGGGGAGCGGGGGGCAAGAGACCCAGTACTTC. It yields the protein CASSIPGSGGQETQYF.